A selection of T cell receptor beta chains follows, all from one sample in a study of chemoradiotherapy in HPV16-positive cancers. Profiling relied on immunoSEQ multiplex PCR, and the TCRdb table lists in-frame clones only, not all of them. Among about 8,000 clones, roughly two thirds were seen once, and the ten largest hold over 25%. This specimen was collected from a patient who underwent chemoradiotherapy. These receptors came from a human donor with HPV-associated anogenital cancer. CDR3s include the opening cysteine and the closing phenylalanine or tryptophan. A D gene is named only where the DNA matches it firmly. Clone size, where shown, is once, few, many, or a class for clones that have expanded.

v_call: TRBV7-9
j_call: TRBJ1-1
clone_size: -
d_call: -
cdr3_aa: CASSFRTNMNTEAFF
cdr3_nt: TGTGCCAGCAGCTTTCGGACAAATATGAACACTGAAGCTTTCTTT

v_call: TRBV5-4
j_call: TRBJ1-4
clone_size: -
d_call: -
cdr3_aa: CASSADGTNEKLFF
cdr3_nt: TGTGCCAGCAGCGCGGACGGAACTAATGAAAAACTGTTTTTT

v_call: TRBV18
j_call: TRBJ2-1
clone_size: few
d_call: TRBD1
cdr3_aa: CASSRQGAGYNEQFF
cdr3_nt: TGTGCCAGCTCACGGCAGGGGGCGGGGTACAATGAGCAGTTCTTC

v_call: TRBV5-1
j_call: TRBJ2-5
clone_size: -
d_call: -
cdr3_aa: CASSLSPRNWETQYF
cdr3_nt: TGCGCCAGCAGCCTAAGCCCTCGAAACTGGGAGACCCAGTACTTC

v_call: TRBV27
j_call: TRBJ2-4
clone_size: -
d_call: TRBD1
cdr3_aa: CASSGGRDRGAKNIQYF
cdr3_nt: TGTGCCAGCAGTGGAGGGCGGGACAGGGGCGCCAAAAACATTCAGTACTTC

v_call: TRBV11-3
j_call: TRBJ2-7
clone_size: -
d_call: TRBD2
cdr3_aa: CASSRILAGGPYEQYF
cdr3_nt: TGTGCCAGCAGCCGGATACTAGCGGGAGGGCCTTACGAGCAGTACTTC

v_call: TRBV5-4
j_call: TRBJ2-1
clone_size: -
d_call: -
cdr3_aa: CARSWRPTSSYNEQFF
cdr3_nt: TGTGCGAGGTCCTGGCGTCCCACGAGCTCCTACAATGAGCAGTTCTTC

v_call: TRBV12-5
j_call: TRBJ1-3
clone_size: -
d_call: -
cdr3_aa: CASGPTGGSGNTIYF
cdr3_nt: TGTGCTAGTGGACCAACGGGGGGCTCAGGAAACACCATATATTTT

v_call: TRBV7-2
j_call: TRBJ1-1
clone_size: -
d_call: -
cdr3_aa: CASSLTENTEAFF
cdr3_nt: TGTGCCAGCAGCCTCACAGAGAACACTGAAGCTTTCTTT

v_call: TRBV5-1
j_call: TRBJ1-1
clone_size: -
d_call: -
cdr3_aa: CASSLSADSPGFF
cdr3_nt: TGCGCCAGCAGCTTGTCTGCGGACAGTCCAGGGTTCTTT

v_call: TRBV25-1
j_call: TRBJ1-2
clone_size: few
d_call: TRBD1
cdr3_aa: CASSTQGNYGYTF
cdr3_nt: TGTGCCAGCAGTACACAGGGGAATTATGGCTACACCTTC

v_call: TRBV30
j_call: TRBJ1-2
clone_size: -
d_call: TRBD1
cdr3_aa: CAWRDRDRPLGYTF
cdr3_nt: TGTGCCTGGAGGGACCGGGACAGGCCCCTAGGCTACACCTTC

v_call: TRBV7-9
j_call: TRBJ1-2
clone_size: -
d_call: -
cdr3_aa: CASSRDGNYGYTF
cdr3_nt: TGTGCCAGCAGTCGGGACGGAAACTATGGCTACACCTTC

v_call: TRBV14
j_call: TRBJ1-6
clone_size: few
d_call: -
cdr3_aa: CASSQDKGLLSINSPLHF
cdr3_nt: TGTGCCAGCAGCCAAGATAAAGGACTACTCTCTATTAATTCACCCCTCCACTTT

v_call: TRBV27
j_call: TRBJ2-5
clone_size: once
d_call: -
cdr3_aa: CASSLLPDRSKETQYF
cdr3_nt: TGTGCCAGCAGTTTATTGCCGGACCGTTCGAAAGAGACCCAGTACTTC

v_call: TRBV7-2
j_call: TRBJ2-3
clone_size: -
d_call: TRBD2
cdr3_aa: CASSLRSGGATDTQYF
cdr3_nt: TGTGCCAGCAGCTTAAGGAGCGGGGGGGCCACAGATACGCAGTATTTT

v_call: TRBV7-9
j_call: TRBJ1-6
clone_size: -
d_call: TRBD1
cdr3_aa: CASSLVGQGGSPLHF
cdr3_nt: TGTGCCAGCAGCTTAGTGGGACAGGGCGGTTCACCCCTCCACTTT

v_call: TRBV6-5
j_call: TRBJ2-6
clone_size: -
d_call: -
cdr3_aa: CASSYASSGANVLTF
cdr3_nt: TGTGCCAGCAGTTACGCCTCCTCTGGGGCCAACGTCCTGACTTTC

v_call: TRBV13
j_call: TRBJ1-1
clone_size: -
d_call: -
cdr3_aa: CASSLGGLEMNTEAFF
cdr3_nt: TGTGCCAGCAGCTTAGGGGGGCTGGAAATGAACACTGAAGCTTTCTTT

v_call: TRBV28
j_call: TRBJ1-2
clone_size: -
d_call: -
cdr3_aa: CASKTPDRFYGYTF
cdr3_nt: TGTGCCAGCAAAACCCCGGACAGATTCTATGGCTACACCTTC

v_call: TRBV19
j_call: TRBJ2-4
clone_size: few
d_call: -
cdr3_aa: CASSAQGYGIQYF
cdr3_nt: TGTGCCAGTAGCGCTCAGGGTTACGGCATTCAGTACTTC

v_call: TRBV10-3
j_call: TRBJ1-6
clone_size: -
d_call: TRBD1
cdr3_aa: CAIRRDSYNSPLHF
cdr3_nt: TGTGCCATCAGGAGGGACAGTTATAATTCACCCCTCCACTTT

v_call: TRBV7-2
j_call: TRBJ1-6
clone_size: once
d_call: TRBD1
cdr3_aa: CASSLGQGYSPLHF
cdr3_nt: TGTGCCAGCAGCTTGGGACAGGGTTATTCACCCCTCCACTTT

v_call: TRBV11-3
j_call: TRBJ1-4
clone_size: -
d_call: TRBD1
cdr3_aa: CASSPGTGEKLFF
cdr3_nt: TGTGCCAGCAGCCCCGGGACAGGTGAAAAACTGTTTTTT

v_call: TRBV28
j_call: TRBJ1-1
clone_size: -
d_call: -
cdr3_aa: CASSWRQGVLGAFF
cdr3_nt: TGTGCCAGCAGTTGGAGACAAGGGGTTTTAGGAGCTTTCTTT

v_call: TRBV19
j_call: TRBJ1-1
clone_size: -
d_call: -
cdr3_aa: CASSIRAGNTEAFF
cdr3_nt: TGTGCCAGTAGTATCAGGGCGGGGAACACTGAAGCTTTCTTT

v_call: TRBV19
j_call: TRBJ2-1
clone_size: -
d_call: -
cdr3_aa: CASSLGEQFF
cdr3_nt: TGTGCCAGTAGTCTAGGGGAGCAGTTCTTC

v_call: TRBV6-6
j_call: TRBJ1-2
clone_size: -
d_call: -
cdr3_aa: CASSYSPDYYGYTF
cdr3_nt: TGTGCCAGCAGTTACTCCCCGGACTACTATGGCTACACCTTC

v_call: TRBV7-2
j_call: TRBJ2-7
clone_size: -
d_call: TRBD2
cdr3_aa: CASSLRSGRTREQYF
cdr3_nt: TGTGCCAGCAGCTTAAGATCCGGGAGGACAAGGGAGCAGTACTTC

v_call: TRBV28
j_call: TRBJ1-3
clone_size: -
d_call: -
cdr3_aa: CASSSTNGNTIYF
cdr3_nt: TGTGCCAGCAGTTCCACTAACGGAAACACCATATATTTT

v_call: TRBV5-1
j_call: TRBJ2-4
clone_size: few
d_call: TRBD1
cdr3_aa: CASSPGTGVGIQYF
cdr3_nt: TGCGCCAGCAGCCCCGGGACAGGGGTGGGCATTCAGTACTTC

v_call: TRBV19
j_call: TRBJ1-5
clone_size: -
d_call: -
cdr3_aa: CASSTAGWRDSNQPQHF
cdr3_nt: TGTGCCAGTAGTACGGCAGGGTGGAGGGATAGCAATCAGCCCCAGCATTTT

v_call: TRBV7-2
j_call: TRBJ2-1
clone_size: -
d_call: TRBD2
cdr3_aa: CASSTSGRGSEQFF
cdr3_nt: TGTGCCAGCAGCACAAGCGGGAGGGGTTCTGAGCAGTTCTTC

v_call: TRBV27
j_call: TRBJ1-5
clone_size: -
d_call: -
cdr3_aa: CASSLYGQPQHF
cdr3_nt: TGTGCCAGCAGTTTATACGGTCAGCCCCAGCATTTT